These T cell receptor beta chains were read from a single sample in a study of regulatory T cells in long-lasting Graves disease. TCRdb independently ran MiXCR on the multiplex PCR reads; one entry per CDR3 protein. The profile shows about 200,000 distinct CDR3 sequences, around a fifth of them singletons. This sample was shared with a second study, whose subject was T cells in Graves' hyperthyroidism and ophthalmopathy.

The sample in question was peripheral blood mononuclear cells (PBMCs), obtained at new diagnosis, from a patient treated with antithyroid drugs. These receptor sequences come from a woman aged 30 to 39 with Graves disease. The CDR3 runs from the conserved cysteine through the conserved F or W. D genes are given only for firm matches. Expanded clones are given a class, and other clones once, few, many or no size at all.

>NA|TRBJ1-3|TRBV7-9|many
TGTGCCAGCAGCTTAGTGATCTCCTCTGGAAACACCATATATTTT
CASSLVISSGNTIYF
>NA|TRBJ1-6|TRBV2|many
TGTGCCAGCAGTCCGTCAGTGGGAAGCTCCTATAATTCACCCCTCCACTTT
CASSPSVGSSYNSPLHF
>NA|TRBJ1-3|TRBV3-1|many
TGTGCCAGCAGCCCCGGGGGGACCTCTGGAAACACCATATATTTT
CASSPGGTSGNTIYF
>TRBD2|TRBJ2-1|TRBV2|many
TGTGCCAGCAGTGACTCTCGACTAGCGGGGATTTACAATGAGCAGTTCTTC
CASSDSRLAGIYNEQFF
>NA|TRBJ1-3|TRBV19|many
TGTGCCAGTAGAATGACGGACATCGGACGGAACACCATATATTTT
CASRMTDIGRNTIYF
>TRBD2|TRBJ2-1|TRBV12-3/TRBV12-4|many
TGTGCCAGCGCGGGAGCGGGACGGGGAGAGCAGTTCTTC
CASAGAGRGEQFF
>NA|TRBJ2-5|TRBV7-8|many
TGTGCCAGCAGCCCCACACTGGGCCGGGAAGCGCTCACGGGACCGGCCCAGTACTTC
CASSPTLGREALTGPAQYF
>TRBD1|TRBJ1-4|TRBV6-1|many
TGTGCCAGCAGTCGCACGCCGGGACAGGGGTCTAATGAAAAACTGTTTTTT
CASSRTPGQGSNEKLFF
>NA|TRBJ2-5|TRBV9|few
TGTGCCAGCAGCGTAGAGGCAGGGGCCTGGGAGACCCAGTACTTC
CASSVEAGAWETQYF
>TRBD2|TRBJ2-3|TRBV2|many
TGTGCCAGCAGTTATCCGACTAGCGGGCATAGCACAGATACGCAGTATTTT
CASSYPTSGHSTDTQYF
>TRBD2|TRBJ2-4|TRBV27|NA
TGTGCCAGCAGTTTGACAACTAGCGGGAGTGCCCAAAACATTCAGTACTTC
CASSLTTSGSAQNIQYF
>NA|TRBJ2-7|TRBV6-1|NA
TGTGCCAGCAGGCTTAGCGGCTCCTACGAGCAGTACTTC
CASRLSGSYEQYF
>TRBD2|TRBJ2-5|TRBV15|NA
TGTGCCACCAGCAGAGATCCCTTACTAGCGGGAGCTCTGACTACGGACCAAGAGACCCAGTACTTC
CATSRDPLLAGALTTDQETQYF
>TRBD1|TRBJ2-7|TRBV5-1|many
TGCGCCAGCAGCTTTACCGGGACAGTCAACGAGCAGTACTTC
CASSFTGTVNEQYF
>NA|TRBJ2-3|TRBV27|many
TGTGCCAGCAGCCCACAGGGTTCTAGCACAGATACGCAGTATTTT
CASSPQGSSTDTQYF
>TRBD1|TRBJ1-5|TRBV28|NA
TGTGCCAGCAGCCGCGGGACAGCTAGCAATCAGCCCCAGCATTTT
CASSRGTASNQPQHF
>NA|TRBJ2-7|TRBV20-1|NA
TGCAGTCTGGCAGGACTCCGGACCTACGAGCAGTACTTC
CSLAGLRTYEQYF
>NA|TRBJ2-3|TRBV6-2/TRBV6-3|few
TGTGCCAGCAGTGTCCAGGGCACAGATACGCAGTATTTT
CASSVQGTDTQYF
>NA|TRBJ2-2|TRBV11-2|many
TGTGCCAGCAGCTTAGGGGGATCTCCGGGGGCCACCGGGGAGCTGTTTTTT
CASSLGGSPGATGELFF
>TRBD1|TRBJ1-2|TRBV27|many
TGTGCCAGCAGCATAAGACAGGGTAGAGCTAACTATGGCTACACCTTC
CASSIRQGRANYGYTF
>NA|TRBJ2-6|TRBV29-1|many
TGCAGCGTTGAAGGGGGCAACGTCCTGACTTTC
CSVEGGNVLTF
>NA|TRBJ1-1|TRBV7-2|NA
TGTGCCAGCAGCTTACCGTGGAGGCGGAACACTGAAGCTTTCTTT
CASSLPWRRNTEAFF
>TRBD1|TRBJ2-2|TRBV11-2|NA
TGTGCCAGCAGCTTCTCGACAGGGTACACCGGGGAGCTGTTTTTT
CASSFSTGYTGELFF
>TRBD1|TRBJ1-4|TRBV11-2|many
TGTGCCAGCAGCCTTGGGCAGGGGGCATATGAAAAACTGTTTTTT
CASSLGQGAYEKLFF
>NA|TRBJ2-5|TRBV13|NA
TGTGCCAGCAGCTTAAGAGTAAAGGCGACCCAGTACTTC
CASSLRVKATQYF
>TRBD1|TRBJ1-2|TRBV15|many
TGTGCCACCCACGCGCCGGGACAGAGTTATGGCTACACCTTC
CATHAPGQSYGYTF
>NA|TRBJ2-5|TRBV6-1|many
TGTGCCAGCTCAGGAGCGGGCTTGGAGACCCAGTACTTC
CASSGAGLETQYF
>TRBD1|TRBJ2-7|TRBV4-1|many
TGCGCCAGCAGCCAAGAAGATGGGACAGGGCGCGAGCAGTACTTC
CASSQEDGTGREQYF
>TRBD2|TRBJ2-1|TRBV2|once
TGTGCCAGCAGCATGATAGGACTAGCGGATTACAATGAGCAGTTCTTC
CASSMIGLADYNEQFF
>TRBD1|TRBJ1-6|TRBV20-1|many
TGCAGTGCTCAGACAGGGGGAGCAAATTCACCCCTCCACTTT
CSAQTGGANSPLHF
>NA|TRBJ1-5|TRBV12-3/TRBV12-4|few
TGTGCCAGCAGTTTCCGTCTCAATCAGCCCCAGCATTTT
CASSFRLNQPQHF
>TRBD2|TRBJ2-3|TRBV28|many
TGTGCCAGCAGTTTATGGACTAGCGGGCGAAGAGATACGCAGTATTTT
CASSLWTSGRRDTQYF
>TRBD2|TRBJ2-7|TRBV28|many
TGTGCCAGCAGCTCGACTAGCGGGAGGTTCTACGAGCAGTACTTC
CASSSTSGRFYEQYF
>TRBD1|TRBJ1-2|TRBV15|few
TGTGCCACCAGCAGGGATGGGACAGGGGCCTTCTATGGCTACACCTTC
CATSRDGTGAFYGYTF
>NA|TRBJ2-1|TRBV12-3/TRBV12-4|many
TGTGCCAGCCGAAGGGGGGGTAAACAGTTCTTC
CASRRGGKQFF
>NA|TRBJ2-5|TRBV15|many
TGTGCCACCAGCGCCAGCCAGGCTAGGGGAGAGACCCAGTACTTC
CATSASQARGETQYF
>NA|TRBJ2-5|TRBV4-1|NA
TGCGCCAGCAGCCCACTCCTATGGACAGACCAAGAGACCCAGTACTTC
CASSPLLWTDQETQYF
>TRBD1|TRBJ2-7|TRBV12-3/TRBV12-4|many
TGTGCCAGCAGTTGGACAGGGGGGGGCGAGCAGTACTTC
CASSWTGGGEQYF
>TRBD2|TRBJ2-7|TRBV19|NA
TGTGCCAGTAGTTTAATAGCGGGACGCGCCAACGAGCAGTACTTC
CASSLIAGRANEQYF
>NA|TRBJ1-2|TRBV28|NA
TGTGCCAGCAGTTTCCGGGCGGATGGCTACACCTTC
CASSFRADGYTF
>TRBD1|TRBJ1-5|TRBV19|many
TGTGCCAGTAGTATCACCGGGACAGGGAGCAATCAGCCCCAGCATTTT
CASSITGTGSNQPQHF
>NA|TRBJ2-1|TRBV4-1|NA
TGCGCCAGCAGCCAATCCGGGGCTGGATACAATGAGCAGTTCTTC
CASSQSGAGYNEQFF
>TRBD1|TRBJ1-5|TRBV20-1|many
TGCAGTGCTAAACGGGACAGGGGCAATCAGCCCCAGCATTTT
CSAKRDRGNQPQHF
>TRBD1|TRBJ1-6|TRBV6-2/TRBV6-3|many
TGTGCCAGTAGCCCACAGGGGCAGAATTCACCCCTCCACTTT
CASSPQGQNSPLHF
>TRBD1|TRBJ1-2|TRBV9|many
TGTGCCAGCAGCGTAGTTGCAGGGGGCCGTGGCTACACCTTC
CASSVVAGGRGYTF
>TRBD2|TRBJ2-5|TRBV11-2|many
TGTGCCAGCAGCTTAGATCCCCCGGGGATCAGCGGGGGGGAGACCCAGTACTTC
CASSLDPPGISGGETQYF
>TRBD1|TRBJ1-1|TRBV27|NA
TGTGCCAGCAGTGGACAGGCCCGGGGATACACTGAAGCTTTCTTT
CASSGQARGYTEAFF
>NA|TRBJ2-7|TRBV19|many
TGTGCCAGTAGTATAGCCTCGGCGGGCTCCGGGTCGGAGCAGTACTTC
CASSIASAGSGSEQYF